The 22 T cell receptor beta chains below all came from one sample that was sequenced in a study of Graves' ophthalmopathy and Graves' hyperthyroidism. The authors amplified TCR beta CDR3 regions, and they did so from RNA transcripts for repertoire sequencing. The first round was an RT-PCR with HTBI primers, and the second round was a multiplex PCR. TCRdb reprocessed the multiplex PCR reads with MiXCR, giving one entry per CDR3 protein. The table records roughly 480,000 distinct CDR3 sequences, over 13% of them present only once. The sequenced sample consisted of blood. The source is a woman aged 25 to 45 with Graves' ophthalmopathy.

In regard to this clonotype: A much larger clone lies a single base off, so this may be a read error. V and J are TRBV12-3 or TRBV12-4 and TRBJ2-7; 11 nucleotides align to TRBD2. Trimming took 6 bases from V and 1 from J; bases not matched to a gene: 2. The CDR3 length is 14 residues. This CDR3 is CASRGLADSYEQYV. The CDR3 DNA follows: TGTGCCAGCAGGGGACTAGCGGATTCCTACGAGCAGTACGTC.

In nucleotides, the CDR3 is TGTGCCAGCAGGCACCAGGCCTACGAGCAGTACTTC. It codes for CASRHQAYEQYF. The chain carries TRBV6-2 or TRBV6-3 and TRBJ2-7; D remains ambiguous. The CDR3 extends over 12 amino acids. Per germline, CDR1 MNHEY and CDR2 SVGEGT. Trimming took 6 bases from V and 2 from J, leaving 8 bases between them.

This clonotype was counted many times. The J gene is TRBJ2-2, the V gene TRBV20-1; 9 bases map to TRBD2. V gave up 2 bases and J gave up 5 bases; unmatched junction bases: 9. The V gene's germline CDR1 is DFQATT and CDR2 SNEGSKA (reference sequence). The CDR3 sequence is 16 residues long. The CDR3 coding sequence is TGCAGTGCTAGACCTATAGCGGGGGATCCTACCGGGGAGCTGTTTTTT. It encodes CSARPIAGDPTGELFF.

This clonotype was found many times. This chain joins TRBV5-1 and TRBJ1-2; maybe TRBD1 (6 bases). The CDR3 sequence is 13 residues long. The germline gives CDR1 SGHRS, CDR2 YFSETQ. V was trimmed by 0 bases and J by 8 bases, leaving 11 bases between them. The CDR3: CASSLEGGGGYTF. In nucleotides, the CDR3 is TGCGCCAGCAGCTTGGAAGGGGGAGGCGGCTACACCTTC.

This clonotype was counted at least ten times. This chain connects TRBV7-9 to TRBJ2-5; D might be TRBD1 or TRBD2, each matching 5 bases. The V gene's germline CDR1 is SEHNR and CDR2 FQNEAQ (reference sequence). V was trimmed by 7 bases and J by 7 bases, leaving 16 bases between them. CDR3 length equals 13 residues. The CDR3 is CASNPRGGGTQYF. The CDR3 DNA follows: TGTGCCAGCAACCCCCGGGGCGGCGGGACCCAGTACTTC.

In its sample, this clonotype was seen a few times. The rearrangement links TRBV24-1 to TRBJ2-2; 9 nucleotides match TRBD2. CDR3 size: 15 residues. CDR1 is KGHDR, CDR2 SFDVKD, per germline. Trimming removed 3 bases from V and 6 bases from J; junction bases left unmatched: 4. The CDR3 nucleotides read TGTGCCACCAGTGATATAGGACTAGCGCCCGGGGAGCTGTTTTTT. Translating gives CATSDIGLAPGELFF.

This clonotype was recorded at least ten times. The chain is built from TRBV5-1 and TRBJ1-3; D is unclear. CDR1 SGHRS and CDR2 YFSETQ come from the germline V gene. The V gene lost 1 base and the J gene lost 0 bases, with 14 bases spanning the gap. CDR3 length: 17 amino acids. Here the CDR3 reads CASSLYSYGSSGNTIYF. CDR3 nucleotide sequence: TGCGCCAGCAGCTTGTACTCTTACGGGAGCTCTGGAAACACCATATATTTT.

Of note for this clonotype: Since no conserved phenylalanine or tryptophan closes the CDR3, a read error is the likely cause. V usage is TRBV6-2 or TRBV6-3 and J usage is TRBJ1-1; 9 bases align to TRBD1. Germline lookup yields CDR1 MNHEY and CDR2 SVGEGT. The CDR3 runs to 14 residues. V dropped 7 bases and J dropped 4; count of bases not matched to a gene: 7. CDR3 sequence: CASNYRGLSTEAFV. The CDR3 DNA reads TGTGCCAGCAACTACAGGGGGCTGAGCACTGAAGCTTTCGTT.

This clonotype was seen many times. This chain links TRBV2 with TRBJ2-7; D is uncertain. This CDR3 spans 12 amino acids. Germline-derived CDR1 and CDR2 are SNHLY and FYNNEI. V shed 5 bases and J shed 3 bases, with 8 bases lying between them. The CDR3 protein is CASSLMYYEQYF. CDR3 coding DNA: TGTGCCAGCAGTCTTATGTACTACGAGCAGTACTTC.

As concerns this clonotype: A clone one base away is much larger, so this may be a read error. The chain has TRBV11-2 and TRBJ1-1; D ambiguous. The length of the CDR3 is 12 residues. Germline V gene data show CDR1 as SGHAT and CDR2 as FQNNGV. The V end was cut by 5 bases, the J end by 5 bases, with 9 bases between. CDR3: CASSLCGTEAFF. The CDR3 region has the DNA TGTGCCAGCAGCCTATGCGGGACTGAAGCTTTCTTT.

This clonotype was seen at least ten times. V is TRBV27 and J is TRBJ2-3; D not certain. CDR1 MNHEY and CDR2 SMNVEV come from the germline V gene (reference sequence). V was clipped by 3 bases and J by 0 bases, with 1 base between them. This CDR3 has 12 amino acids. This CDR3 is CASSFSTDTQYF. For the CDR3, the DNA is TGTGCCAGCAGTTTTAGCACAGATACGCAGTATTTT.

At least ten counts were recorded for this clonotype. In DNA, the CDR3 is TGTGCCAGCAGTCGCCCGACTAGCGGGAGGTTCACCGGGGAGCTGTTTTTT. It specifies CASSRPTSGRFTGELFF. J is TRBJ2-2 and V is TRBV28, with TRBD2 matching over 13 bases. The CDR3 runs to 17 residues. From germline, CDR1 is MDHEN and CDR2 SYDVKM. Germline trimming cut 5 bases from V and 4 bases from J; bases unmatched to any gene: 7.

This clonotype was seen ten or more times. The V call is TRBV11-2, the J call TRBJ1-2, with 7 bases aligning to TRBD1. The germline V gene encodes CDR1 SGHAT and CDR2 FQNNGV. The CDR3 has 15 amino acids. The junction had 10 bases not matched to a gene; V was cut back by 3 bases and J by 6 bases. The CDR3 region has the DNA TGTGCCAGCAGCTTGGGGACAGTGGGGAGGCATGGCTACACCTTC. Protein: CASSLGTVGRHGYTF.

This clonotype appeared many times. J is TRBJ1-1 and V is TRBV19; tentative D call: TRBD1 (5 bases). CDR3 length: 15 amino acids. V lost 5 bases, J lost 3 bases, and 16 bases lay in between. Germline CDR1 is LNHDA and CDR2 is SQIVND (reference sequence). The DNA of the CDR3 is TGTGCCAGTAGTTCCCCAGGGAGTAGAGACACTGAAGCTTTCTTT. This codes for CASSSPGSRDTEAFF.

The chain combines TRBV28 with TRBJ1-2; D perhaps matches TRBD1 (6 bases). Germline V gene sequence: CDR1 MDHEN, CDR2 SYDVKM. V gave up 2 bases and J gave up 2 bases, with 12 bases separating them. The CDR3 covers 15 residues. CDR3 loop: CASSLVVGGNYGYTF. The CDR3 DNA reads TGTGCCAGCAGTTTAGTGGTAGGGGGGAACTATGGCTACACCTTC.

This clonotype was seen at least ten times. This chain connects TRBV28 to TRBJ2-6, with D possibly TRBD1 on 5 matching bases. From germline, CDR1 is MDHEN and CDR2 SYDVKM. The CDR3 is made up of 16 amino acids. Trimming cost V 2 bases and J 0 bases, with 8 bases left between them. The CDR3 DNA reads TGTGCCAGCAGTTTAGGAGACAGCTCTGGGGCCAACGTCCTGACTTTC. Protein: CASSLGDSSGANVLTF.

In this sample, this clonotype turned up many times. This chain joins TRBV12-3 or TRBV12-4 and TRBJ1-3; possibly TRBD1 for D (5 bases). V was trimmed by 4 bases and J by 8 bases, leaving 18 bases between them. This CDR3 is built from 15 residues. CDR3 region: CASSYGFGGKDTIYF. The CDR3 DNA follows: TGTGCCAGCAGTTACGGGTTCGGGGGGAAAGACACCATATATTTT.

Ten or more counts support this clonotype. The V gene is TRBV24-1, the J gene TRBJ1-5, with 8 bases matching TRBD1. Trimming took 5 bases from V and 4 from J; bases not matched to a gene: 0. In germline, CDR1 is KGHDR, CDR2 SFDVKD. CDR3 size: 13 residues. The CDR3 DNA follows: TGTGCCACCAGTGGACAGGGGAATCAGCCCCAGCATTTT. Amino acids: CATSGQGNQPQHF.

This clonotype has ten or more counts. The rearrangement uses TRBV9 and TRBJ1-2; possible D gene TRBD1, 5 bases. Per germline, CDR1 SGDLS and CDR2 YYNGEE. The V gene lost 8 bases and the J gene lost 8 bases, with 13 bases spanning the gap. There are 11 residues in the CDR3. This chain's CDR3 is CARSGEDGYTF. The CDR3 DNA is TGTGCCAGGTCGGGGGAGGACGGCTACACCTTC.

This clonotype was detected many times. This chain uses TRBV12-3 or TRBV12-4 with TRBJ2-6; 9 positions match TRBD1. Trimming cost V 0 bases and J 0 bases; bases outside gene matches: 6. CDR3 size: 19 residues. In DNA form, the CDR3 reads TGTGCCAGCAGTTTAGCCAGGGGACAGGGAAACTCTGGGGCCAACGTCCTGACTTTC. As protein: CASSLARGQGNSGANVLTF.

Notes on this clonotype: This may be a read error, as it is one base from a much larger clone. The chain is built from TRBV12-3 or TRBV12-4 and TRBJ2-4; D gene ambiguous. The CDR3 extends over 14 amino acids. CDR3 DNA: TGTGCCAGCAGTTATACGGGCCTCCAAAACATTAAGTACTTC. Residues: CASSYTGLQNIKYF.

This clonotype was detected many times. V gene TRBV2 combines with J gene TRBJ1-2; no definite D call. The germline V gene encodes CDR1 SNHLY and CDR2 FYNNEI. Trimming pared 7 bases from V and 5 bases from J, leaving 11 bases between. The CDR3 is made up of 12 amino acids. In DNA form, the CDR3 reads TGTGCCAGCAAACAGCTGGGGTATGGCTACACCTTC. This gives the protein CASKQLGYGYTF.